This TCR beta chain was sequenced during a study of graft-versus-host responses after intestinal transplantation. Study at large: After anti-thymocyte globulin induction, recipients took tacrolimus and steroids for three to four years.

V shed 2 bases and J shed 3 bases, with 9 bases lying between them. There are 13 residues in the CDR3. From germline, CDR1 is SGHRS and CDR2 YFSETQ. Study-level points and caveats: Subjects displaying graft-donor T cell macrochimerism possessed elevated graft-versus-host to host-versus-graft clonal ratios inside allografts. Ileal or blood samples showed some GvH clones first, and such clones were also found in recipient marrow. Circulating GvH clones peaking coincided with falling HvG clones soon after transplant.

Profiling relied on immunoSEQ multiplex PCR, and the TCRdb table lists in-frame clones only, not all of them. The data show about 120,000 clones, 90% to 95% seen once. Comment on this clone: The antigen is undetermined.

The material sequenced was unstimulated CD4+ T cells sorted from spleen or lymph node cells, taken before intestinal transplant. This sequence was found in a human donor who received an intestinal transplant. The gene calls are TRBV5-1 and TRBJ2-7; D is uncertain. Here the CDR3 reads CASSFQDVYEQYF. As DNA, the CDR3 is TGCGCCAGCAGCTTTCAAGACGTCTACGAGCAGTACTTC.